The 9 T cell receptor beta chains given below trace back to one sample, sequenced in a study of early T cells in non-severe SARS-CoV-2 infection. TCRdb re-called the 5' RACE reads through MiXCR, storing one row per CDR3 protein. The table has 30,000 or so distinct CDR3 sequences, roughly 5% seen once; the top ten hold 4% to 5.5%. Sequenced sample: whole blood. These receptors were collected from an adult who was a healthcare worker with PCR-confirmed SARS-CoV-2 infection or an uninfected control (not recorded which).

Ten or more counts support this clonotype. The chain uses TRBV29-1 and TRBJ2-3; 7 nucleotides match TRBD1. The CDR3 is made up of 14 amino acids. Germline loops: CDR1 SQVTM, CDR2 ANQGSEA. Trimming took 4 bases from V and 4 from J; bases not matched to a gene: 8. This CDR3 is CSVGLGQGADTQYF. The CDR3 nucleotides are TGCAGCGTTGGTCTAGGGCAGGGGGCAGATACGCAGTATTTT.

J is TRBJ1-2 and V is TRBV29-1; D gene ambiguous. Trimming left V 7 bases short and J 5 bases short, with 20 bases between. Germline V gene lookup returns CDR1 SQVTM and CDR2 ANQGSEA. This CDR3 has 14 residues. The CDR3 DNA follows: TGCAGCGCCAAGGTGGTGACCGGGATGTATGGCTACACCTTC. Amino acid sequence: CSAKVVTGMYGYTF.

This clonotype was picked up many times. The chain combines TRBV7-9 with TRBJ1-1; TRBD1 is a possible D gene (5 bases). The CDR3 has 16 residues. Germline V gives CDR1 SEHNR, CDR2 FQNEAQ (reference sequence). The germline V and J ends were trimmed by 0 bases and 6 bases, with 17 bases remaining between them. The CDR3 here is CASSLAGGGARAEAFF. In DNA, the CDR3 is TGTGCCAGCAGCTTAGCGGGCGGCGGGGCGAGGGCTGAAGCTTTCTTT. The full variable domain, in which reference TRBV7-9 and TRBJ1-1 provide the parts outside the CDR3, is DTGVSQNPRHKITKRGQNVTFRCDPISEHNRLYWYRQTLGQGPEFLTYFQNEAQLEKSRLLSDRFSAERPKGSFSTLEIQRTEQGDSAMYLCASSLAGGGARAEAFFGQGTRLTVV.

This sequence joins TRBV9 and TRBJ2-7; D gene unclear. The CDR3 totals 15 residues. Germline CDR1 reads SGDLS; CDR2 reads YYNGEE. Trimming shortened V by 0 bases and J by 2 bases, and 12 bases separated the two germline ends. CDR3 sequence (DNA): TGTGCCAGCAGCGTAGCTCCGGAAGGGACCTACGAGCAGTACTTC. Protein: CASSVAPEGTYEQYF. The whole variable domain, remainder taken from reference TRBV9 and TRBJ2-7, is DSGVTQTPKHLITATGQRVTLRCSPRSGDLSVYWYQQSLDQGLQFLIQYYNGEERAKGNILERFSAQQFPDLHSELNLSSLELGDSALYFCASSVAPEGTYEQYFGPGTRLTVT.

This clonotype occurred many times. The CDR3 nucleotides are TGTGCCAGCAGTTATTCGGCAGGAGTGACCCAGTACTTC. This gives the protein CASSYSAGVTQYF. This chain joins TRBV6-2 or TRBV6-3 and TRBJ2-5, with no clear D. V shed 3 bases and J shed 7 bases, with 12 bases lying between them. CDR1 and CDR2 (germline): MNHEY, SVGEGT. The CDR3 loop spans 13 amino acids.

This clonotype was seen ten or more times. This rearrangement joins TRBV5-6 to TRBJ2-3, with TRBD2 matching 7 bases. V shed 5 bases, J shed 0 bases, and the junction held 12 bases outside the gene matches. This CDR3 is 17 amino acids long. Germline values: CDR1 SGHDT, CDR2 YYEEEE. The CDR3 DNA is TGTGCCAGCAGTTCCCACCTAGCGGAATATAGCACAGATACGCAGTATTTT. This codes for CASSSHLAEYSTDTQYF.

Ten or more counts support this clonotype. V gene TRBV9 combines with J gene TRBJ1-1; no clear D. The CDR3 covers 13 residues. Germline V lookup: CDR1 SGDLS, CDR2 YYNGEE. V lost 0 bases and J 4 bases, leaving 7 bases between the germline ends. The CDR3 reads CASSVGQSTEAFF. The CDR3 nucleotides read TGTGCCAGCAGCGTAGGGCAGTCCACTGAAGCTTTCTTT.

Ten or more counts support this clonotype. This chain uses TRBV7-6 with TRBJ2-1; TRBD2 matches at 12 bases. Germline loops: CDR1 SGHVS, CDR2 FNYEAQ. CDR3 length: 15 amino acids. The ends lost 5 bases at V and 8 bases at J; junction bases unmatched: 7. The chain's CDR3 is CASSPTSGRYDEQFF. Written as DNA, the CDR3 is TGTGCCAGCAGCCCTACTAGCGGGAGGTACGATGAGCAGTTCTTC.

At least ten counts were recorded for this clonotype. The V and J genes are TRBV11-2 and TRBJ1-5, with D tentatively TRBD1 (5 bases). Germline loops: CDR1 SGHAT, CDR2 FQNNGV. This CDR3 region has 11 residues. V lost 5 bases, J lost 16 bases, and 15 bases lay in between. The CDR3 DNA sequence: TGTGCCAGCAGCCCTCGCAGGGAATTCCATTTT. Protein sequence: CASSPRREFHF.